The rows below give T cell receptor beta chains drawn from one sample of a study of CD8+CD57+ T cells in acquired aplastic anemia. TCRdb called the reads again in MiXCR, with one record for every CDR3 protein. The data hold roughly 16,000 distinct CDR3 sequences, with 30% to 45% observed a single time. The sequenced sample consisted of CD8+CD57+ T cells sorted from PBMCs. The receptors were gathered from a human donor with aplastic anemia. CDR3s include the opening cysteine and the closing phenylalanine or tryptophan. D genes are given only for firm matches. Expanded clones get a size class; other rows say once, few or many, or leave the size out.

v_gene	d_gene	j_gene	abundance	CDR3aa	CDR3nt
TRBV29-1	-	TRBJ2-1	many	CSVLWSSYNEQFF	TGCAGCGTTTTATGGAGCTCCTACAATGAGCAGTTCTTC
TRBV12-3/TRBV12-4	TRBD2	TRBJ2-1	-	CASSLAGGQDEQFF	TGTGCCAGCAGCTTAGCGGGGGGGCAGGATGAGCAGTTCTTC
TRBV24-1	TRBD1	TRBJ2-1	-	CATSAQQGIYNEQFF	TGTGCCACCAGTGCCCAACAGGGGATCTACAATGAGCAGTTCTTC
TRBV19	TRBD2	TRBJ2-1	-	CASSWSGGGEQSF	TGTGCCAGTAGTTGGAGTGGGGGGGGTGAGCAGTCCTTC
TRBV19	-	TRBJ1-2	-	CASGQGRRDGYTF	TGTGCCAGTGGCCAGGGTCGAAGAGATGGCTACACCTTC
TRBV20-1	-	TRBJ2-3	-	CSARDLVGYSTDTQYF	TGCAGTGCTAGAGATTTAGTCGGCTATAGCACAGATACGCAGTATTTT
TRBV2	-	TRBJ1-4	many	CASSEWPAADEKLFF	TGTGCCAGCAGTGAATGGCCCGCGGCGGACGAAAAACTGTTTTTT
TRBV6-6	TRBD1	TRBJ2-7	many	CASSYGTGGLEQYF	TGTGCCAGCAGTTACGGGACAGGGGGACTCGAGCAGTACTTC
TRBV15	-	TRBJ2-3	many	CATSRDYWWGARDTQYF	TGTGCCACCAGCAGAGATTACTGGTGGGGGGCACGGGATACGCAGTATTTT
TRBV10-3	TRBD1	TRBJ2-5	few	CAISEGRGETQYF	TGTGCCATCAGTGAGGGCAGGGGGGAGACCCAGTACTTC
TRBV20-1	-	TRBJ2-1	-	CSARGDKGLNEQFF	TGCAGTGCTAGGGGGGATAAGGGGTTGAATGAGCAGTTCTTC
TRBV29-1	TRBD1	TRBJ2-2	few	CSVKTGGDTGELFF	TGCAGCGTAAAGACAGGGGGCGACACCGGGGAGCTGTTTTTT
TRBV7-9	-	TRBJ1-2	-	CASSLAGGRDGYTF	TGTGCCAGCAGCTTGGCTGGGGGTCGTGATGGCTACACCTTC
TRBV27	-	TRBJ2-7	many	CASSPGLAYEQYF	TGTGCCAGCAGTCCAGGGCTAGCCTACGAGCAGTACTTC
TRBV7-9	-	TRBJ1-6	many	CASSLGNSPLHF	TGTGCCAGCAGCTTAGGGAATTCACCCCTCCACTTT
TRBV12-3/TRBV12-4	-	TRBJ2-2	many	CASSLGWTDTGELFF	TGTGCCAGCAGTTTAGGTTGGACAGACACCGGGGAGCTGTTTTTT
TRBV27	-	TRBJ1-2	-	CASRQQGWGGGYTF	TGTGCCAGCAGACAACAAGGATGGGGCGGCGGCTACACCTTC
TRBV6-1	-	TRBJ1-2	-	CASTGTARPDTF	TGTGCCAGCACAGGAACAGCCAGACCTGACACCTTC
TRBV20-1	-	TRBJ2-7	many	CSARQGGVEQYF	TGCAGTGCCCGACAGGGAGGGGTCGAGCAGTACTTC
TRBV7-2	-	TRBJ2-1	few	CASSLTGQGGYEQFF	TGTGCCAGCAGCTTAACGGGCCAGGGGGGCTATGAGCAGTTCTTC
TRBV5-5	-	TRBJ2-7	-	CASSEPPGGAREQYF	TGTGCCAGCAGTGAACCCCCAGGGGGGGCTCGGGAGCAGTACTTC
TRBV28	-	TRBJ1-5	many	CASSWARLDQPQHF	TGTGCCAGCAGTTGGGCCAGATTGGATCAGCCCCAGCATTTT
TRBV20-1	-	TRBJ1-2	-	CSATPWGSNYGYTF	TGCAGTGCTACCCCCTGGGGCAGCAACTATGGCTACACCTTC
TRBV7-8	-	TRBJ2-7	many	CASSLYLKSLSYEQYF	TGTGCCAGCAGCTTATATCTGAAAAGCCTCTCCTACGAGCAGTACTTC
TRBV29-1	-	TRBJ1-2	-	CSATVGSYGYTF	TGCAGCGCCACGGTCGGCAGCTATGGCTACACCTTC
TRBV10-3	-	TRBJ2-3	-	CATSSRRSTDTQYF	TGTGCCACGTCTAGCAGGAGAAGCACAGATACGCAGTATTTT
TRBV10-2	TRBD2	TRBJ2-1	-	CASSDDSGRGNEQFF	TGCGCCAGCAGTGATGATAGCGGGAGAGGTAATGAGCAGTTCTTC
TRBV4-1	-	TRBJ2-1	-	CASSQGDTDRGYNEQFF	TGCGCCAGCAGCCAAGGGGACACGGACCGGGGGTACAATGAGCAGTTCTTC
TRBV7-6	-	TRBJ1-3	many	CASSFGDRGGNTIYF	TGTGCCAGCAGCTTTGGAGATCGGGGAGGAAACACCATATATTTT
TRBV2	-	TRBJ2-5	many	CASSAQLNRRGSQETQYF	TGTGCCAGCAGTGCTCAATTAAATCGTAGAGGAAGTCAAGAGACCCAGTACTTC
TRBV12-3/TRBV12-4	TRBD1	TRBJ1-1	once	CASNPTGGSTEAFF	TGTGCCAGCAACCCAACAGGGGGAAGCACTGAAGCTTTCTTT
TRBV20-1	TRBD1	TRBJ1-2	-	CSAKGTALSNYGYTF	TGCAGTGCTAAAGGGACAGCCCTCTCTAACTATGGCTACACCTTC
TRBV4-2	-	TRBJ1-2	few	CASSQGGNYGYTF	TGTGCCAGCAGCCAAGGGGGGAACTATGGCTACACCTTC
TRBV7-9	-	TRBJ1-3	-	CASSLVGGNTVYF	TGTGCCAGCAGCTTAGTAGGCGGAAACACCGTATATTTT
TRBV19	-	TRBJ1-2	-	CASSISSNYGYTF	TGTGCCAGTAGTATAAGTTCTAACTATGGCTACACCTTC
TRBV11-2	-	TRBJ1-2	many	CASSLGWDYGYTF	TGTGCCAGCAGCTTAGGATGGGACTATGGCTACACCTTC
TRBV12-3/TRBV12-4	-	TRBJ1-2	few	CASTGGSGYTF	TGTGCCAGCACCGGGGGCAGTGGCTACACCTTC
TRBV5-4	-	TRBJ1-5	many	CASSLGGLGSNQPQHF	TGTGCCAGCAGCTTAGGAGGGCTGGGTAGCAATCAGCCCCAGCATTTT
TRBV19	TRBD2	TRBJ2-1	-	CASSIGGGGYNEQFF	TGTGCCAGTAGTATAGGGGGCGGGGGCTACAATGAGCAGTTCTTC
TRBV20-1	-	TRBJ2-7	few	CSARQVYDHEQYF	TGCAGTGCTCGACAGGTATATGACCACGAGCAGTACTTC
TRBV5-6	-	TRBJ1-1	-	CASSLNGVNTEAFF	TGTGCCAGCAGCTTGAATGGAGTGAACACTGAAGCTTTCTTT
TRBV15	TRBD2	TRBJ2-1	-	CATSSSPRTSGGKNEQFF	TGTGCCACCAGCAGCTCCCCGAGGACTAGCGGGGGGAAAAATGAGCAGTTCTTC
TRBV10-3	-	TRBJ2-7	-	CASTQEDKSYEQYF	TGTGCCAGCACACAGGAGGACAAGTCCTACGAGCAGTACTTC
TRBV19	-	TRBJ1-4	-	CASSSRGAPTNEKLFF	TGTGCCAGTAGTTCCCGCGGAGCGCCAACTAATGAAAAACTGTTTTTT
TRBV18	TRBD2	TRBJ2-1	-	CASSPQTTAGGLYGNEQFF	TGTGCCAGCTCACCACAGACGACGGCGGGGGGGCTCTATGGCAATGAGCAGTTCTTC
TRBV4-1	TRBD1	TRBJ1-5	-	CASSQVQERDSTSWAQHF	TGCGCCAGCAGCCAAGTACAAGAACGGGACAGTACCTCGTGGGCCCAGCATTTT
TRBV5-1	TRBD1	TRBJ1-1	-	CASSSGTGLGSEAFF	TGCGCCAGCAGCTCGGGGACAGGGTTGGGATCTGAAGCTTTCTTT
TRBV15	TRBD1	TRBJ2-7	many	CATSSSRSGQGFYEQYF	TGTGCCACCAGCAGCTCCAGGTCGGGACAGGGGTTCTACGAGCAGTACTTC
TRBV9	-	TRBJ1-6	-	CASSPRAVGGNSPLHF	TGTGCCAGCAGCCCACGGGCGGTAGGTGGTAATTCACCCCTCCACTTT